What follows are 26 T cell receptor beta chains derived from one specimen sequenced in a study of regulatory T cells in long-lasting Graves disease. For TCR beta, libraries came from iRepertoire HTBI primers and Arm-PCR of CDR3 regions. TCRdb re-analysed the multiplex PCR reads in MiXCR, keeping a single row per CDR3 protein. The sample consists of about 290,000 distinct CDR3 sequences, 22% of them appearing once. The time point is: persistent/refractory GD, antithyroid drugs over 5 years with positive TRAb. Generation of the TCR library employed RNA extracted from PBMCs. The sequencing used peripheral blood mononuclear cells (PBMCs), collected when the disease was refractory, from a patient treated with antithyroid drugs. The origin of the receptors is a female donor with Graves disease.

The CDR3 protein is CASSYAAGSTDTQYF. In nucleotides, the CDR3 is TGTGCCAGCAGTTACGCGGCGGGAAGCACAGATACGCAGTATTTT. The chain is built from TRBV6-2 or TRBV6-3 and TRBJ2-3; D perhaps matches TRBD2 (6 bases). Germline V CDR1 and CDR2: MNHEY, SVGEGT. With 2 bases removed from V and 0 bases from J, the gap between germline ends came to 9 bases. This CDR3 is built from 15 residues.

This clonotype has at least ten counts. The gene calls are TRBV28 and TRBJ1-5; 11 bases fit TRBD1. The CDR3 loop spans 15 amino acids. Germline V gene data show CDR1 as MDHEN and CDR2 as SYDVKM. J gave up 3 bases and V 7 bases, and 5 bases lay outside the gene matches. The CDR3 DNA is TGTGCCAGCACTTGGGACAGGGGGTTCAATCAGCCCCAGCATTTT. It is translated as CASTWDRGFNQPQHF.

This clonotype was picked up many times. The V gene is TRBV13, the J gene TRBJ1-4; D unclear. This CDR3 region has 13 residues. The germline CDR1 and CDR2 sequences are PRHDT and FYEKMQ (reference sequence). V lost 0 bases and J lost 3, with 2 bases in between. CDR3 in DNA: TGTGCCAGCAGCTTAGGCCCTAATGAAAAACTGTTTTTT. This sequence encodes CASSLGPNEKLFF.

The chain joins TRBV6-1 to TRBJ2-7; 12 bases match TRBD2. J lost 4 bases, V lost 2 bases, and 6 bases had no gene match. Germline V gives CDR1 MNHNS, CDR2 SASEGT. The CDR3 length is 16 residues. The CDR3 bases are TGTGCCAGCAGTGAAAATCAAGGGACTAGCGGGTACGAGCAGTACTTC. Its protein is CASSENQGTSGYEQYF.

This clonotype was seen once. The chain is built from TRBV3-1 and TRBJ2-7; D gene unclear. V dropped 3 bases and J dropped 0 bases, with 15 bases sitting between them. Germline CDR1 LGHDT, CDR2 YNNKEL (reference sequence). This CDR3 is built from 16 residues. The CDR3 region has the DNA TGTGCCAGCAGCCAGCCCGGACGGACCCACTCCTACGAGCAGTACTTC. Translating it yields CASSQPGRTHSYEQYF.

This clonotype turned up a few times. CDR3 in DNA: TGCAGTGGGGGTTTAAATGAAAAACTGTTTTTT. Translated: CSGGLNEKLFF. The rearrangement uses TRBV20-1 and TRBJ1-4; no clear D gene. Germline V CDR1 and CDR2: DFQATT, SNEGSKA (reference sequence). The CDR3 length is 11 residues. With 7 bases removed from V and 5 bases from J, the gap between germline ends came to 8 bases.

This clonotype turned up a few times. J is TRBJ1-2 and V is TRBV7-3, with D perhaps matching TRBD1 (6 bases). CDR1 SGHTA and CDR2 FQGTGA come from the germline V gene. V lost 2 bases and J lost 4, with 17 bases in between. CDR3 length: 16 amino acids. The CDR3 loop reads CASSLVGGGSAYGYTF. CDR3 bases: TGTGCCAGCAGCTTAGTAGGAGGGGGTTCGGCCTATGGCTACACCTTC.

The sample holds many counts of this clonotype. CDR3 DNA sequence: TGTGCCAGCAGCTTAGCAGGAGGCGGAGAAAAACTGTTTTTT. Translated, it gives CASSLAGGGEKLFF. The chain uses TRBV7-2 and TRBJ1-4; D gene uncertain. V lost 0 bases to trimming and J lost 8 bases, with 10 bases between them. The CDR3 loop spans 14 amino acids. Per the germline V gene, CDR1 is SGHTA and CDR2 is FQGNSA.

This clonotype was found a few times. This chain links TRBV30 with TRBJ2-5, with a tentative D call TRBD2 (6 bases). In germline, CDR1 is GTSNPN, CDR2 SVGIG (reference sequence). The CDR3 extends over 13 amino acids. The V gene lost 8 bases and the J gene lost 4 bases, with 17 bases spanning the gap. The CDR3 reads CALEGSGPETQYF. DNA of the CDR3: TGTGCCCTAGAGGGAAGCGGGCCAGAGACCCAGTACTTC. Variable domain in full (rest from reference TRBV30 and TRBJ2-5): SQTIHQWPATLVQPVGSPLSLECTVEGTSNPNLYWYRQAAGRGLQLLFYSVGIGQISSEVPQNLSASRPQDRQFILSSKKLLLSDSGFYLCALEGSGPETQYFGPGTRLLVL.

This clonotype was recorded many times. The V gene is TRBV7-2, the J gene TRBJ1-6; 7 bases agree with TRBD1. The germline V gene has CDR1 SGHTA and CDR2 FQGNSA. The CDR3 totals 19 residues. The ends lost 0 bases at V and 10 bases at J; junction bases unmatched: 18. CDR3 DNA sequence: TGTGCCAGCAGCTTAGCGCTGGGAGGGGGCGCCTTTATGCGGTCACCCCTCCACTTT. Protein: CASSLALGGGAFMRSPLHF.

In regard to this clonotype: Being one base from a much bigger clone, this may be a read error. The chain uses TRBV28 and TRBJ2-7; 7 nucleotides line up with TRBD1. CDR1 and CDR2 from the germline V gene are MDHEN and SYDVKM. V shed 11 bases, J shed 2 bases, and the junction held 15 bases outside the gene matches. This CDR3 is built from 15 residues. CDR3 residues: CAGTPTPDRAYEQYF. The CDR3 DNA follows: TGTGCCGGCACTCCGACCCCCGACAGGGCCTACGAGCAGTACTTC.

This clonotype was observed many times. The chain carries TRBV28 and TRBJ2-5; D gene ambiguous. Deletions cut 6 bases from V and 5 bases from J, with 19 bases between. The CDR3 runs 15 residues. Germline CDR1 reads MDHEN; CDR2 reads SYDVKM. CDR3 sequence: CASRSHLDVGETQYF. The CDR3 nucleotides are TGTGCCAGCAGATCCCACCTAGACGTCGGGGAGACCCAGTACTTC.

The table lists this clonotype with a count of one. The gene calls are TRBV6-1 and TRBJ2-7; D is undetermined. The ends were cut back, 6 bases at V and 2 bases at J, with 20 bases in the middle. The CDR3 loop spans 16 amino acids. Per the germline V gene, CDR1 is MNHNS and CDR2 is SASEGT. The CDR3 DNA reads as TGTGCCAGCAGCCCCGATAGAAATCCTGGAACCTACGAGCAGTACTTC. This gives the protein CASSPDRNPGTYEQYF.

The V and J genes are TRBV5-6 and TRBJ2-2; tentatively, D is TRBD2 (5 bases). Between the trimmed V and J ends, which lost 4 bases and 6 bases, there was a span of 10 bases. Germline assignment: CDR1 SGHDT and CDR2 YYEEEE. The CDR3 runs 13 residues. CDR3 bases: TGTGCCAGCAGCGCTAGCCGGGCCGGGGAGCTGTTTTTT. Translation gives CASSASRAGELFF. The full variable domain, with the rest looked up from reference TRBV5-6 and TRBJ2-2, is DAGVTQSPTHLIKTRGQQVTLRCSPKSGHDTVSWYQQALGQGPQFIFQYYEEEERQRGNFPDRFSGHQFPNYSSELNVNALLLGDSALYLCASSASRAGELFFGEGSRLTVL.

The rearrangement joins TRBV6-2 or TRBV6-3 to TRBJ2-7, with D perhaps matching TRBD1 or TRBD2 (7 bases each). CDR1 MNHEY and CDR2 SVGEGT come from the germline V gene. This CDR3 has 11 residues. CDR3: CASSWGGQIEV. The CDR3 DNA sequence: TGTGCCAGCAGCTGGGGGGGACAGATCGAGGTC.

Points on this clonotype: Given a far larger clone just one base away, this is likely a sequencing read error. The DNA for the CDR3 is TGTGCCAGCAGCCCACAGGGATCGGGTCGAGAGACCCGGTACTTC. Translation: CASSPQGSGRETRYF. The genes are TRBV9 and TRBJ2-5; D is perhaps TRBD1 (6 bases). The CDR3 covers 15 residues. Germline CDR1 is SGDLS and CDR2 is YYNGEE.

This clonotype was seen many times. A read error may account for a junction end that differs from germline. The V gene is TRBV28, the J gene TRBJ1-1, with TRBD1 matching 7 bases. In germline, CDR1 is MDHEN, CDR2 SYDVKM. The CDR3 has 15 residues. CDR3: CASSTTTGLKTEAFF. In DNA, the CDR3 is TGTGCCAGCAGTACCACGACAGGGCTGAAGACTGAAGCTTTCTTT.

Ten or more counts support this clonotype. The gene calls are TRBV6-1 and TRBJ1-1; tentative D call: TRBD1 (5 bases). The germline gives CDR1 MNHNS, CDR2 SASEGT. The CDR3 length is 14 residues. V was shortened by 6 bases and J by 10 bases, with 21 bases between the two germline ends. The CDR3 sequence is CASRPGGLPEGAFF. The CDR3 region has the DNA TGTGCCAGCAGGCCCGGGGGACTCCCGGAGGGAGCTTTCTTT.

This clonotype was seen more than once but under ten times. The CDR3 bases are TGTGCCTGGAGTGTAGCCAACACCGGGGAGCTGTTTTTT. Its protein product is CAWSVANTGELFF. The chain recombines TRBV30 with TRBJ2-2; no clear D. The germline V and J ends were trimmed by 0 bases and 2 bases, with 4 bases remaining between them. This CDR3 region has 13 residues. CDR1 is GTSNPN, CDR2 SVGIG, per germline (reference sequence).

This clonotype was observed at least ten times. CDR3 in DNA: TGTGCCAGCAGCCTCGTCATCACTGAAGCTTTCTTT. It translates to CASSLVITEAFF. The genes are TRBV7-9 and TRBJ1-1; D gene unclear. The CDR3 sequence is 12 residues long. Trimming pared 5 bases from V and 4 bases from J, leaving 8 bases between. CDR1 is SEHNR, CDR2 FQNEAQ, per germline (reference sequence).

The rearrangement links TRBV3-1 to TRBJ1-3; D is unresolved. The CDR3 is made up of 16 amino acids. V gave up 3 bases and J gave up 0 bases, with 12 bases separating them. Germline V gene sequence: CDR1 LGHDT, CDR2 YNNKEL (reference sequence). The DNA for the CDR3 is TGTGCCAGCAGCCACGTTCGACGGGGCTCTGGAAACACCATATATTTT. Residues: CASSHVRRGSGNTIYF.

This clonotype was observed a handful of times. The rearrangement uses TRBV18 and TRBJ1-5; D might be TRBD1 (5 bases). V was cut by 5 bases and J by 6 bases, with 14 bases left in between. The CDR3 is made up of 14 amino acids. CDR1 is KGHSH, CDR2 LQKENI, per germline. The CDR3 nucleotides are TGTGCCAGCTCAGTTGACAGTGAGAGTCAGCCCCAGCATTTT. It specifies CASSVDSESQPQHF.

This chain links TRBV10-3 with TRBJ1-1; D remains ambiguous. Looked up from germline, CDR1 is ENHRY and CDR2 is SYGVKD. The CDR3 sequence is 14 residues long. The V gene lost 2 bases and the J gene lost 1 base, with 8 bases spanning the gap. This CDR3 is CAISERSRNTEAFF. The CDR3 DNA sequence: TGTGCCATCAGTGAGCGGTCCAGGAACACTGAAGCTTTCTTT.

The rearrangement uses TRBV24-1 and TRBJ2-7, with TRBD1 identical over 9 bases. Germline values: CDR1 KGHDR, CDR2 SFDVKD. Trimming cost V 4 bases and J 5 bases; bases outside gene matches: 11. The CDR3 has 16 residues. The CDR3 loop is CATSDALGQGNHEQYF. The CDR3 nucleotides read TGTGCCACCAGTGACGCATTGGGACAGGGTAACCACGAGCAGTACTTC.

J is TRBJ1-4 and V is TRBV7-9, with unresolved D. The V and J ends lost 1 base and 4 bases respectively, with 7 bases between them. CDR3 length equals 14 residues. Germline lookup yields CDR1 SEHNR and CDR2 FQNEAQ (reference sequence). The CDR3 sequence is CASSLGHGNEKLFF. The CDR3 bases are TGTGCCAGCAGCTTAGGACACGGTAATGAAAAACTGTTTTTT.

In its sample, this clonotype was seen many times. The rearrangement uses TRBV6-1 and TRBJ1-2; D is perhaps TRBD1 (6 bases). CDR3 size: 15 residues. V was cut by 5 bases and J by 3 bases, with 16 bases left in between. Germline CDR1 MNHNS, CDR2 SASEGT. CDR3 residues: CASSPHGGADYGYTF. Written as DNA, the CDR3 is TGTGCCAGCAGTCCTCACGGGGGCGCGGACTATGGCTACACCTTC.